What follows is one T cell receptor (beta chain) and its context. Amplification used 60 V beta primers and 13 J beta primers. Only in-frame clones appear in the TCRdb table, and some are missing; sequencing was by immunoSEQ multiplex PCR. The sample includes fewer than 45,000 clones, just under 85% of them seen just once. The CDR3 spans 14 residues. V shed 8 bases and J 5 bases; nucleotides not matched to a gene: 7. CDR1 is MNHEY and CDR2 is SMNVEV in the germline V gene (reference sequence). This entry is derived from a study of glioma-infiltrating T cells after dendritic cell vaccination. In the study overall: Patients had newly diagnosed or recurrent glioblastoma and received dendritic cell vaccines.

Selection required adequate fresh-frozen tumor tissue plus more than two years' survival data. This chain joins TRBV27 and TRBJ2-1, with 9 bases lining up with TRBD2. Sample: blood, taken before dendritic cell vaccination. The origin of this receptor is a human donor with glioblastoma. CDR3 bases: TGTGCCAGCTCGGCGACTAGCGGAGACAATGAGCAGTTCTTC. Amino acids: CASSATSGDNEQFF.